These 26 T cell receptor beta chains were all obtained from the same sample, sequenced in a study of T cells in Graves' hyperthyroidism and ophthalmopathy. TCR beta CDR3 sequences were amplified from RNA transcripts. First-round RT-PCR of the TCR CDR3 relied on the HTBI primer set. Using its own MiXCR run on the multiplex PCR reads, TCRdb lists one record per CDR3 protein. In the table there are fewer than 900,000 distinct CDR3 sequences, 18% of which are singletons. Sequenced: blood. These receptors all stem from a woman aged 45-60 years with Graves' hyperthyroidism that later progressed to Graves' ophthalmopathy.

This clonotype was found many times. V gene TRBV7-2 combines with J gene TRBJ2-3; D is perhaps TRBD1 or TRBD2 (5 bases each). V was pared by 3 bases and J by 9 bases, with 16 bases between. The CDR3 sequence is 14 residues long. The germline CDR1 and CDR2 sequences are SGHTA and FQGNSA. This chain's CDR3 is CASSLNGTPNTQYF. CDR3 coding DNA: TGTGCCAGCAGCTTGAACGGGACCCCCAACACGCAGTATTTT.

The chain has TRBV6-1 and TRBJ2-7; D remains unclear. The CDR3 runs to 15 residues. V was pared by 2 bases and J by 0 bases, with 11 bases between. Germline CDR1 is MNHNS and CDR2 is SASEGT. CDR3 in amino acids: CASSESPLYSYEQYF. In nucleotides, the CDR3 is TGTGCCAGCAGTGAATCTCCACTTTACTCCTACGAGCAGTACTTC.

V is TRBV6-1 and J is TRBJ2-3; 14 positions agree with TRBD2. The germline V gene has CDR1 MNHNS and CDR2 SASEGT. This CDR3 has 19 residues. The V and J ends lost 4 bases and 0 bases, in that order; junction bases with no gene match: 9. The CDR3 nucleotides read TGTGCCAGCAGTGGACCGGGACTAGCGGGGGCGCGAAGCACAGATACGCAGTATTTT. Residues: CASSGPGLAGARSTDTQYF.

The count of this clonotype is one. This may be a read error, as it is one base from a much larger clone. The genes are TRBV12-5 and TRBJ1-1; D remains unclear. This CDR3 comprises 15 residues. Germline V CDR1 and CDR2: LGHNT, FRNRAP. The ends were cut back, 3 bases at V and 9 bases at J, with 20 bases in the middle. The CDR3 bases are TGTGCTAGTGGTTTCCCCACGACCCTGCTCGCTAAAGCTTTCTTT. The encoded protein is CASGFPTTLLAKAFF.

This clonotype was seen many times. This rearrangement joins TRBV11-2 to TRBJ2-7; possibly TRBD1 for D (5 bases). V was shortened by 3 bases and J by 7 bases, with 16 bases between the two germline ends. Germline V gene lookup returns CDR1 SGHAT and CDR2 FQNNGV. The CDR3 is made up of 14 amino acids. CDR3 sequence: CASSLGPSIAEQYF. The CDR3 DNA sequence: TGTGCCAGCAGCTTGGGGCCGTCTATCGCGGAGCAGTACTTC.

This chain uses TRBV5-4 with TRBJ2-3, with D perhaps TRBD1 or TRBD2 (5 bases each). The CDR3 loop spans 16 amino acids. Looked up from germline, CDR1 is SGHNT and CDR2 is YYREEE (reference sequence). V was cut by 0 bases and J by 0 bases, with 11 bases left in between. This chain's CDR3 is CASSLVRGRSTDTQYF. The CDR3 nucleotides read TGTGCCAGCAGCTTGGTGAGGGGACGGAGCACAGATACGCAGTATTTT.

At least ten counts were recorded for this clonotype. Sequence at one end of the junction differs from germline and may be a read error. The chain combines TRBV5-1 with TRBJ2-1; 7 positions match TRBD1. The length of the CDR3 is 14 residues. CDR1 and CDR2 (germline): SGHRS, YFSETQ. In nucleotides, the CDR3 is TGTGCCAGCAGCCAGGGACAGAGTTACAATGAGCAGTTCTTC. Its translation is CASSQGQSYNEQFF. Using reference TRBV5-1 and TRBJ2-1 for the parts outside the CDR3, the full variable domain is KAGVTQTPRYLIKTRGQQVTLSCSPISGHRSVSWYQQTPGQGLQFLFEYFSETQRNKGNFPGRFSGRQFSNSRSEMNVSTLELGDSALYLCASSQGQSYNEQFFGPGTRLTVL.

In this sample, this clonotype turned up many times. V gene TRBV27 combines with J gene TRBJ2-5; maybe TRBD1 (6 bases). The germline gives CDR1 MNHEY, CDR2 SMNVEV (reference sequence). The CDR3 contains 13 residues. The V gene lost 6 bases and the J gene lost 2 bases, with 10 bases spanning the gap. The CDR3 DNA follows: TGTGCCAGCAGATTACAGGGTCAAGAGACCCAGTACTTC. Protein sequence: CASRLQGQETQYF.

In this sample, this clonotype turned up a few times. The CDR3 nucleotides read TGTGCCATCAGTGAGCTATTAGGGACTGAAGCTTTCTTT. This sequence encodes CAISELLGTEAFF. The chain has TRBV10-3 and TRBJ1-1; D not resolved. Germline CDR1 and CDR2: ENHRY and SYGVKD. The CDR3 runs 13 residues. Trimming shortened V by 2 bases and J by 5 bases, and 9 bases separated the two germline ends.

The chain couples TRBV3-1 to TRBJ2-1, with 9 positions matching TRBD2. CDR3 length: 16 residues. Germline V gene lookup returns CDR1 LGHDT and CDR2 YNNKEL (reference sequence). With V trimmed by 2 bases and J by 4 bases, 6 bases remained unmatched. DNA for the CDR3: TGTGCCAGCAGCCAAACTCTAGCGGGGTCGTACAATGAGCAGTTCTTC. The encoded protein is CASSQTLAGSYNEQFF.

The chain uses TRBV6-1 and TRBJ1-2, with 10 nucleotides matching TRBD1. CDR1 is MNHNS, CDR2 SASEGT, per germline. The V segment lost 5 bases and the J segment 6 bases; nucleotides outside the gene matches: 6. This CDR3 has 14 amino acids. The CDR3 nucleotides are TGTGCCAGCAGTACAAGACAGGGGGCCAATGGCTACACCTTC. Protein product: CASSTRQGANGYTF.

This clonotype was seen many times. The chain combines TRBV2 with TRBJ1-3; D unresolved. The germline CDR1 and CDR2 sequences are SNHLY and FYNNEI. Trimming removed 4 bases from V and 0 bases from J, with 10 bases in between. CDR3 length equals 15 residues. In nucleotides, the CDR3 is TGTGCCAGCAGTGCGTCAGTCGTCTCTGGAAACACCATATATTTT. Residues: CASSASVVSGNTIYF.

This clonotype was counted many times. The chain couples TRBV6-1 to TRBJ1-2; TRBD1 matches at 7 bases. There are 16 residues in the CDR3. Germline V CDR1 and CDR2: MNHNS, SASEGT. The ends lost 8 bases at V and 0 bases at J; junction bases unmatched: 12. CDR3 nucleotides: TGTGCCAGCGGGACAGCCAAAGCCTTCACTAACTATGGCTACACCTTC. Translation: CASGTAKAFTNYGYTF.

A few counts support this clonotype. The gene calls are TRBV19 and TRBJ1-1, with D unclear. V lost 7 bases and J 0 bases, leaving 9 bases between the germline ends. CDR3 length: 13 residues. The V gene's germline CDR1 is LNHDA and CDR2 SQIVND (reference sequence). The CDR3 region is CASTLLVNTEAFF. CDR3 DNA sequence: TGTGCCAGTACCCTCTTAGTGAACACTGAAGCTTTCTTT.

This clonotype occurred many times. This sequence joins TRBV30 and TRBJ1-4; D gene uncertain. Germline CDR1 GTSNPN, CDR2 SVGIG (reference sequence). The CDR3 spans 14 residues. The V gene lost 2 bases and the J gene lost 3 bases, with 10 bases spanning the gap. The CDR3 reads CAWSPGSANEKLFF. CDR3 bases: TGTGCCTGGAGTCCCGGTTCAGCTAATGAAAAACTGTTTTTT.

In this sample, this clonotype turned up many times. V gene TRBV3-1 combines with J gene TRBJ1-1; no clear D gene. The CDR3 has 12 amino acids. The V end lost 1 base, the J end lost 11 bases, and 11 bases lay between the germline ends. CDR1 LGHDT and CDR2 YNNKEL come from the germline V gene (reference sequence). The CDR3 region is CASSQGEGSAFF. In nucleotides, the CDR3 is TGTGCCAGCAGCCAAGGGGAAGGCTCGGCTTTCTTT. The full variable domain, its missing parts supplied by reference TRBV3-1 and TRBJ1-1, is DTAVSQTPKYLVTQMGNDKSIKCEQNLGHDTMYWYKQDSKKFLKIMFSYNNKELIINETVPNRFSPKSPDKAHLNLHINSLELGDSAVYFCASSQGEGSAFFGQGTRLTVV.

This clonotype was seen more than once but under ten times. This sequence joins TRBV3-1 and TRBJ2-6, with D possibly TRBD1 on 6 matching bases. The germline V gene has CDR1 LGHDT and CDR2 YNNKEL (reference sequence). This CDR3 has 18 amino acids. Trimming pared 0 bases from V and 0 bases from J, leaving 12 bases between. CDR3 coding DNA: TGTGCCAGCAGCCAAGAAGGGACATTGAGCTCTGGGGCCAACGTCCTGACTTTC. This sequence encodes CASSQEGTLSSGANVLTF.

This chain joins TRBV5-4 and TRBJ1-5; D gene ambiguous. Between the trimmed V and J ends, which lost 2 bases and 0 bases, there was a span of 9 bases. The CDR3 spans 15 residues. Per the germline V gene, CDR1 is SGHNT and CDR2 is YYREEE (reference sequence). Here the CDR3 reads CASSFGPNSNQPQHF. CDR3 coding DNA: TGTGCCAGCAGCTTTGGCCCCAATAGCAATCAGCCCCAGCATTTT.

This clonotype was seen a handful of times. The genes are TRBV19 and TRBJ1-4; 7 nucleotides line up with TRBD1. The junction had 10 bases not matched to a gene; V was cut back by 9 bases and J by 0 bases. The germline gives CDR1 LNHDA, CDR2 SQIVND (reference sequence). This CDR3 is built from 16 residues. CDR3 nucleotide sequence: TGTGCCAGCTCGGGCCGGGACAGCCCAACTAATGAAAAACTGTTTTTT. Its protein is CASSGRDSPTNEKLFF.

This clonotype has at least ten counts. The chain uses TRBV24-1 and TRBJ2-7, with D hard to call. Trimming removed 3 bases from V and 8 bases from J, with 13 bases in between. The CDR3 has 13 amino acids. CDR1 KGHDR and CDR2 SFDVKD come from the germline V gene. CDR3 nucleotide sequence: TGTGCCACCAGTGATGTGACCTATCCGAAGCAGTACTTC. Translation: CATSDVTYPKQYF.

V is TRBV12-3 or TRBV12-4 and J is TRBJ2-1; TRBD2 agrees at 8 bases. The CDR3 sequence is 12 residues long. V dropped 3 bases and J dropped 10; count of bases not matched to a gene: 2. DNA of the CDR3: TGTGCCAGCAGTTTCCTAGCGGGCGAGCAGTTCTTC. It yields the protein CASSFLAGEQFF.

Regarding this clonotype: Possible read error: a much larger clone is one base away. This chain links TRBV5-1 with TRBJ2-7, with 7 bases lining up with TRBD1. The CDR3 sequence is 14 residues long. The V gene end was trimmed by 0 bases and the J gene end by 9 bases; junction bases not matched to a gene: 9. CDR1 and CDR2 (germline): SGHRS, YFSETQ. The CDR3 here is CASSLEGALGGQYF. As DNA, the CDR3 is TGCGCCAGCAGCTTGGAGGGGGCACTGGGTGGGCAGTACTTC.

This clonotype was seen more than once but under ten times. This chain joins TRBV2 and TRBJ2-2; a weak D match, TRBD1 (5 bases). The length of the CDR3 is 15 residues. Germline V gives CDR1 SNHLY, CDR2 FYNNEI. The V end was cut by 2 bases, the J end by 4 bases, with 11 bases between. This chain's CDR3 is CASSEIRAITGELFF. In DNA, the CDR3 is TGTGCCAGCAGTGAAATCAGGGCAATCACCGGGGAGCTGTTTTTT.

This clonotype has only a few counts. V gene TRBV30 combines with J gene TRBJ1-6; 10 nucleotides match TRBD1. Trimming at V came to 5 bases and at J to 4 bases, leaving 20 bases not matched to a gene. CDR3 length: 20 residues. In germline, CDR1 is GTSNPN, CDR2 SVGIG (reference sequence). The CDR3 DNA follows: TGTGCCTGGTCAAAAAACCGGGACAGGGGACGTGGGACTTATAATTCACCCCTCCACTTT. Translated, it gives CAWSKNRDRGRGTYNSPLHF.

The J gene is TRBJ2-7, the V gene TRBV3-1, with D possibly called TRBD1 or TRBD2 (5 bases each). The CDR3 is 15 amino acids. With 1 base removed from V and 4 bases from J, the gap between germline ends came to 14 bases. The V gene's germline CDR1 is LGHDT and CDR2 YNNKEL (reference sequence). CDR3 residues: CASSQVWDLTYEQYF. For the CDR3, the DNA is TGTGCCAGCAGCCAAGTTTGGGACCTCACATACGAGCAGTACTTC.

The chain combines TRBV28 with TRBJ2-7; TRBD1 matches at 7 bases. Losses at the gene ends were 6 bases for V and 5 bases for J; bases not matched to a gene: 10. This CDR3 is built from 14 residues. Germline V lookup: CDR1 MDHEN, CDR2 SYDVKM. The CDR3 loop reads CASSTLTGSHEQYF. CDR3 DNA sequence: TGTGCCAGCAGCACCTTGACAGGGTCCCACGAGCAGTACTTC. Combining the CDR3 with reference TRBV28 and TRBJ2-7 gives the whole variable domain DVKVTQSSRYLVKRTGEKVFLECVQDMDHENMFWYRQDPGLGLRLIYFSYDVKMKEKGDIPEGYSVSREKKERFSLILESASTNQTSMYLCASSTLTGSHEQYFGPGTRLTVT.